These 32 T cell receptor beta chains were sequenced from one sample in a study of a mutant IDH1 vaccine in newly diagnosed glioma. Time point reported: week 5, during vaccination. Every vaccine dose comprised 300 ug of mutant IDH1 20-mer peptide plus topical imiquimod. These receptors have no known antigen. Sequenced by immunoSEQ multiplex PCR; TCRdb stores in-frame clones only, minus some. This sample yields around 34,000 clones, of which roughly 54% are seen a single time; more than 9.5% belongs to the top ten. The sequences come from PBMCs, collected from a glioma patient whose treatment included an IDH1 peptide vaccine. Source of these receptors: a woman in her late teens or twenties with glioma.

The rearrangement joins TRBV19 to TRBJ2-1, with no clear D. Per the germline V gene, CDR1 is LNHDA and CDR2 is SQIVND (reference sequence). The CDR3 is made up of 15 amino acids. The ends were cut back, 2 bases at V and 2 bases at J, with 10 bases in the middle. DNA for the CDR3: TGTGCCAGTAGTATACCAAGCGAGGCCTACAATGAGCAGTTCTTC. Its translation: CASSIPSEAYNEQFF.

This clone was detected only once. The chain employs TRBV5-1 and TRBJ2-1, with TRBD2 identical over 9 bases. Germline V gives CDR1 SGHRS, CDR2 YFSETQ. The CDR3 length is 14 residues. J was trimmed by 6 bases and V by 4 bases; bases with no gene match: 5. The CDR3 region is CASSLGLASNEQFF. The CDR3, as DNA: TGCGCCAGCAGCCTAGGACTAGCGAGCAATGAGCAGTTCTTC.

The chain uses TRBV9 and TRBJ2-1; D call uncertain. V dropped 0 bases and J dropped 9 bases, with 4 bases sitting between them. This CDR3 has 11 residues. From germline, CDR1 is SGDLS and CDR2 YYNGEE. The CDR3 sequence: CASSVGSEQFF. The DNA for the CDR3 is TGTGCCAGCAGCGTAGGTTCTGAGCAGTTCTTC.

This clone came up a few times. This chain joins TRBV4-3 and TRBJ1-1; 7 bases agree with TRBD1. V lost 6 bases, J lost 0 bases, and 4 bases stayed unmatched. The CDR3 is 14 amino acids. Germline CDR1 is LGHNA and CDR2 is YSLEER. The CDR3 sequence: CASSAGTVNTEAFF. In DNA form, the CDR3 reads TGCGCCAGCAGTGCCGGGACAGTGAACACTGAAGCTTTCTTT.

This clone was seen a few times. The J gene is TRBJ1-5, the V gene TRBV4-1; D perhaps matches TRBD1 (5 bases). The CDR3 is 15 amino acids. The germline CDR1 and CDR2 sequences are MGHRA and YSYEKL. V lost 4 bases, J lost 4 bases, and 14 bases lay in between. CDR3 protein: CASSPPRGENQPQHF. CDR3 sequence (DNA): TGCGCCAGCAGCCCCCCCCGGGGGGAAAATCAGCCCCAGCATTTT.

The chain links TRBV4-3 to TRBJ2-1; TRBD2 matches 11 bases. Per germline, CDR1 LGHNA and CDR2 YSLEER. CDR3 size: 15 residues. With 3 bases clipped from V and 8 bases from J, the junction kept 6 bases outside the gene matches. The CDR3 spells CASSHQTSGSYEQFF. The CDR3, as DNA: TGCGCCAGCAGCCACCAAACTAGCGGGAGCTATGAGCAGTTCTTC.

This clone showed up just once. This chain links TRBV7-9 with TRBJ2-5; 10 bases map to TRBD2. The V gene's germline CDR1 is SEHNR and CDR2 FQNEAQ (reference sequence). The CDR3 loop spans 17 amino acids. J lost 2 bases, V lost 5 bases, and 11 bases had no gene match. The CDR3 coding sequence is TGTGCCAGCAGCCGCCAGCTAGCGGGGGATCAACAAGAGACCCAGTACTTC. This sequence encodes CASSRQLAGDQQETQYF.

The chain joins TRBV19 to TRBJ2-1; D gene unclear. The ends were cut back, 3 bases at V and 7 bases at J, with 10 bases in the middle. This CDR3 spans 13 amino acids. Germline V CDR1 and CDR2: LNHDA, SQIVND (reference sequence). CDR3 sequence: CASSISWANEQFF. For the CDR3, the DNA is TGTGCCAGTAGTATCTCTTGGGCGAATGAGCAGTTCTTC.

The chain uses TRBV5-4 and TRBJ1-1; D possibly corresponds to TRBD1 (5 bases). V dropped 1 base and J dropped 4 bases, with 8 bases sitting between them. Germline CDR1 and CDR2: SGHNT and YYREEE (reference sequence). The CDR3 length is 13 residues. CDR3: CASSLWGSTEAFF. Written as DNA, the CDR3 is TGTGCCAGCAGCTTGTGGGGGAGCACTGAAGCTTTCTTT.

J is TRBJ1-3 and V is TRBV28; no clear D. V lost 3 bases and J lost 0, with 6 bases in between. Germline CDR1 is MDHEN and CDR2 is SYDVKM. The CDR3 runs to 14 residues. The CDR3 nucleotides are TGTGCCAGCAGTTTCCCGAGCTCTGGAAACACCATATATTTT. It codes for CASSFPSSGNTIYF.

This chain links TRBV18 with TRBJ1-4, with D unclear. CDR1 is KGHSH, CDR2 LQKENI, per germline. The CDR3 totals 13 residues. Trimming took 4 bases from V and 7 from J, leaving 10 bases between them. CDR3 in amino acids: CASSLNLREKLFF. In DNA, the CDR3 is TGTGCCAGCTCACTGAACCTCCGTGAAAAACTGTTTTTT. Full variable domain (missing parts from reference TRBV18 and TRBJ1-4): NAGVMQNPRHLVRRRGQEARLRCSPMKGHSHVYWYRQLPEEGLKFMVYLQKENIIDESGMPKERFSAEFPKEGPSILRIQQVVRGDSAAYFCASSLNLREKLFFGSGTQLSVL.

The chain carries TRBV7-2 and TRBJ2-1; 9 positions match TRBD2. V shed 5 bases, J shed 3 bases, and the junction held 5 bases outside the gene matches. The CDR3 runs 15 residues. CDR1 and CDR2 (germline): SGHTA, FQGNSA. The CDR3 loop reads CASSLPSGVYNEQFF. The CDR3, as DNA: TGTGCCAGCAGCCTCCCTAGCGGGGTCTACAATGAGCAGTTCTTC. Full variable domain (rest looked up from reference TRBV7-2 and TRBJ2-1): GAGVSQSPSNKVTEKGKDVELRCDPISGHTALYWYRQSLGQGLEFLIYFQGNSAPDKSGLPSDRFSAERTGGSVSTLTIQRTQQEDSAVYLCASSLPSGVYNEQFFGPGTRLTVL.

This chain connects TRBV9 to TRBJ2-5; D unresolved. V was clipped by 0 bases and J by 4 bases, with 13 bases between them. CDR3 length: 15 residues. CDR1 is SGDLS, CDR2 YYNGEE, per germline. CDR3 protein: CASSVGVALLETQYF. The CDR3 nucleotides read TGTGCCAGCAGCGTAGGGGTCGCACTGTTAGAGACCCAGTACTTC.

The chain joins TRBV18 to TRBJ2-7, with D maybe TRBD1 (7 bases). CDR3 length: 16 amino acids. Germline lookup yields CDR1 KGHSH and CDR2 LQKENI. V gave up 4 bases and J gave up 2 bases, with 18 bases separating them. The CDR3 region has the DNA TGTGCCAGCTCACACATGGGGCAGGGGGGCCCCTACGAGCAGTACTTC. This encodes CASSHMGQGGPYEQYF.

In this sample, this clone turned up a few times. This rearrangement joins TRBV25-1 to TRBJ1-2; tentative D call: TRBD1 (5 bases). The CDR3 loop spans 16 amino acids. Germline values: CDR1 MGHDK, CDR2 SYGVNS. V gave up 7 bases and J gave up 7 bases, with 25 bases separating them. In DNA form, the CDR3 reads TGTGCCAGCACCAACGGTGGGGGATTTGGAGTTGGTGGCTACACCTTC. This encodes CASTNGGGFGVGGYTF.

The table lists this clone with a few counts. The CDR3 region is CARLDRGYGYTF. CDR3 nucleotide sequence: TGTGCCCGGCTGGACAGGGGCTATGGCTACACCTTC. The V gene is TRBV30, the J gene TRBJ1-2, with 9 bases identical to TRBD1. Germline-derived CDR1 and CDR2 are GTSNPN and SVGIG (reference sequence). The CDR3 is 12 residues long. V trimming: 8 bases; J trimming: 4 bases; junction bases outside the gene matches: 5.

V gene TRBV11-3 combines with J gene TRBJ2-2; D gene unclear. Germline assignment: CDR1 SGHNT and CDR2 YENEEA. The V and J ends lost 0 bases and 1 base respectively, with 9 bases between them. The CDR3 contains 16 residues. Here the CDR3 reads CASSLDRVGNTGELFF. CDR3 nucleotide sequence: TGTGCCAGCAGCTTAGATCGGGTGGGGAACACCGGGGAGCTGTTTTTT.

This clone was detected only a few times. The chain is built from TRBV6-5 and TRBJ1-4; a possible D gene is TRBD1 (5 bases). V was cut by 7 bases and J by 6 bases, with 15 bases left in between. The CDR3 has 14 residues. CDR1 is MNHEY and CDR2 is SVGAGI in the germline V gene. CDR3 sequence reads: CASTRPGGDEKLFF. The CDR3 bases are TGTGCCAGCACCCGACCGGGAGGGGATGAAAAACTGTTTTTT.

This clone turned up a few times. V gene TRBV2 combines with J gene TRBJ1-1; D is uncertain. This CDR3 comprises 13 residues. V lost 5 bases, J lost 0 bases, and 7 bases lay in between. Germline V gene data show CDR1 as SNHLY and CDR2 as FYNNEI. The CDR3 region has the DNA TGTGCCAGCAGTCTCGGGATGAACACTGAAGCTTTCTTT. Its translation: CASSLGMNTEAFF.

This chain connects TRBV9 to TRBJ1-6, with D possibly TRBD1 on 6 matching bases. The CDR3 sequence is 17 residues long. Germline CDR1 is SGDLS and CDR2 is YYNGEE. Trimming took off 4 bases at V and 2 bases at J, with 16 bases between the two ends. In DNA, the CDR3 is TGTGCCAGCAGCCCACAGGGTTTTCTCCCCTATAATTCACCCCTCCACTTT. Protein product: CASSPQGFLPYNSPLHF.

This clone was recorded a few times. The chain joins TRBV6-1 to TRBJ2-5; no reliable D call. The CDR3 is 10 residues long. Trimming stripped 4 bases from V and 4 bases from J, with 1 base between. Germline CDR1 MNHNS, CDR2 SASEGT. CDR3 loop: CASSGETQYF. The CDR3 DNA reads TGTGCCAGCAGTGGAGAGACCCAGTACTTC.

The chain uses TRBV6-5 and TRBJ2-7; D tentatively reads TRBD1 or TRBD2 (5 bases each). V was shortened by 4 bases and J by 4 bases, with 17 bases between the two germline ends. The CDR3 length is 15 residues. Germline CDR1 MNHEY, CDR2 SVGAGI. This chain's CDR3 is CASSSRDGFLYEQYF. The CDR3 DNA reads TGTGCCAGCAGTTCGAGGGACGGATTCCTTTACGAGCAGTACTTC.

This clone has more than one count but fewer than ten. This chain uses TRBV27 with TRBJ1-3; D is unresolved. Deletions cut 6 bases from V and 0 bases from J, with 6 bases between. The CDR3 is made up of 13 amino acids. Germline V gene data show CDR1 as MNHEY and CDR2 as SMNVEV (reference sequence). The CDR3 nucleotides read TGTGCCAGCAGATCCTACTCTGGAAACACCATATATTTT. It encodes CASRSYSGNTIYF.

This clone was seen a few times. V usage is TRBV29-1 and J usage is TRBJ1-1; the D is unclear. This CDR3 region has 11 residues. Germline V gives CDR1 SQVTM, CDR2 ANQGSEA. V gave up 5 bases and J gave up 3 bases, with 7 bases separating them. CDR3 nucleotides: TGCAGCGTTCCATGGGACACTGAAGCTTTCTTT. It yields the protein CSVPWDTEAFF.

J is TRBJ1-1 and V is TRBV6-5; D unclear. This CDR3 spans 13 amino acids. Per germline, CDR1 MNHEY and CDR2 SVGAGI. The V end was cut by 2 bases, the J end by 3 bases, with 7 bases between. CDR3: CASSYGSYTEAFF. In DNA form, the CDR3 reads TGTGCCAGCAGTTACGGGAGTTACACTGAAGCTTTCTTT.

The CDR3 coding sequence is TGTGCCTACCGGGCCCCGCCGGCTGGCTACACCTTC. Encoded protein: CAYRAPPAGYTF. V is TRBV30 and J is TRBJ1-2; D not certain. CDR1 is GTSNPN, CDR2 SVGIG, per germline (reference sequence). Between the trimmed V and J ends, which lost 7 bases and 7 bases, there was a span of 16 bases. The CDR3 runs to 12 residues.

V gene TRBV6-6 combines with J gene TRBJ2-3, with TRBD2 matching 8 bases. The CDR3 sequence is 14 residues long. Per germline, CDR1 MNHNY and CDR2 SVGAGI (reference sequence). V lost 6 bases and J lost 1; bases outside the gene matches: 3. CDR3 nucleotide sequence: TGTGCCAGCAGCCCGCGGGGGGGCACAGATACGCAGTATTTT. This sequence encodes CASSPRGGTDTQYF.

This clone was seen only a few times. The chain uses TRBV6-5 and TRBJ1-1, with D uncertain. The CDR3 covers 12 residues. Trimming cost V 8 bases and J 1 base, with 8 bases left between them. The V gene's germline CDR1 is MNHEY and CDR2 SVGAGI. CDR3 region: CASGTGNTEAFF. CDR3 DNA: TGTGCCAGCGGCACGGGGAACACTGAAGCTTTCTTT.

This chain connects TRBV7-9 to TRBJ2-2, with D perhaps matching TRBD1 (5 bases). From germline, CDR1 is SEHNR and CDR2 FQNEAQ (reference sequence). V was trimmed by 0 bases and J by 7 bases, leaving 9 bases between them. CDR3 length equals 14 residues. The CDR3 nucleotides read TGTGCCAGCAGCTTAGCGCTGACAGTCGGGGAGCTGTTTTTT. Protein: CASSLALTVGELFF.

The V and J genes are TRBV4-1 and TRBJ2-2; TRBD2 matches at 10 bases. Per the germline V gene, CDR1 is MGHRA and CDR2 is YSYEKL. The CDR3 runs to 17 residues. With V trimmed by 4 bases and J by 4 bases, 9 bases remained unmatched. Here the CDR3 reads CASSPPSGSGITGELFF. In nucleotides, the CDR3 is TGCGCCAGCAGCCCCCCTAGCGGGAGCGGTATCACCGGGGAGCTGTTTTTT.

This clone occurred a few times. The rearrangement uses TRBV6-6 and TRBJ1-2; the D gene is possibly TRBD1 (6 bases). The CDR3 loop spans 15 amino acids. The V gene's germline CDR1 is MNHNY and CDR2 SVGAGI (reference sequence). V gave up 4 bases and J gave up 2 bases, with 14 bases separating them. CDR3 residues: CASSSNRDSNYGYTF. CDR3 sequence (DNA): TGTGCCAGCAGTTCGAACAGGGACTCCAACTATGGCTACACCTTC.

The chain joins TRBV29-1 to TRBJ1-2; D remains unclear. V gave up 4 bases and J gave up 4 bases, with 10 bases separating them. This CDR3 has 12 amino acids. The germline V gene encodes CDR1 SQVTM and CDR2 ANQGSEA. The CDR3 spells CSVVAGGYGYTF. The CDR3 DNA sequence: TGCAGCGTTGTGGCTGGTGGCTATGGCTACACCTTC. The full variable domain, rest sourced from reference TRBV29-1 and TRBJ1-2, is SAVISQKPSRDICQRGTSLTIQCQVDSQVTMMFWYRQQPGQSLTLIATANQGSEATYESGFVIDKFPISRPNLTFSTLTVSNMSPEDSSIYLCSVVAGGYGYTFGSGTRLTVV.